The 10 T cell receptor beta chains given below trace back to one sample, sequenced in a study of a mutant IDH1 vaccine in newly diagnosed glioma. Only in-frame clones appear in the TCRdb table, and some are missing; sequencing was by immunoSEQ multiplex PCR. The profile shows approximately 47,000 clones, 70% to 90% of them singletons. Time point reported: week 35, safety follow-up. Every vaccine dose comprised 300 ug of mutant IDH1 20-mer peptide plus topical imiquimod. These TCRs are of unknown antigen specificity. The source material was PBMCs, sampled from a glioma patient whose treatment included an IDH1 peptide vaccine. The source of these receptors is a woman aged 40 to 50 with glioma.

The chain recombines TRBV30 with TRBJ2-7; 11 bases are a match to TRBD2. With V trimmed by 1 base and J by 3 bases, 2 bases remained unmatched. From germline, CDR1 is GTSNPN and CDR2 SVGIG (reference sequence). This CDR3 has 14 amino acids. The CDR3 here is CAWSGGLADYEQYF. The CDR3 DNA follows: TGTGCCTGGAGTGGGGGACTAGCGGACTACGAGCAGTACTTC.

V and J are TRBV5-1 and TRBJ2-5, with 8 bases fitting TRBD2. CDR1 SGHRS and CDR2 YFSETQ come from the germline V gene. V shed 4 bases and J 1 base; nucleotides not matched to a gene: 6. The length of the CDR3 is 15 residues. Written as DNA, the CDR3 is TGCGCCAGCAGCCCGTCCCGGGGGGGCCAAGAGACCCAGTACTTC. This encodes CASSPSRGGQETQYF.

This chain uses TRBV7-2 with TRBJ2-3; D is unresolved. Germline V gene sequence: CDR1 SGHTA, CDR2 FQGNSA. The CDR3 totals 17 residues. Trimming removed 7 bases at V and 3 bases at J, with 23 bases between. CDR3 nucleotides: TGTGCCAGCACCCCATCAAGATTAGTCGTTCGGACAGATACGCAGTATTTT. Translating gives CASTPSRLVVRTDTQYF.

The CDR3 coding sequence is TGCGCCAGCAGCCAGGACAGGGATTTGAGACGGCTGTTTTTT. This codes for CASSQDRDLRRLFF. V and J are TRBV4-1 and TRBJ1-4, with TRBD1 identical over 8 bases. With 3 bases clipped from V and 14 bases from J, the junction kept 11 bases outside the gene matches. Germline V gene lookup returns CDR1 MGHRA and CDR2 YSYEKL. This CDR3 is 14 amino acids long.

J is TRBJ1-1 and V is TRBV2, with D unresolved. CDR3 length: 11 residues. V was shortened by 6 bases and J by 3 bases, with 5 bases between the two germline ends. Germline V lookup: CDR1 SNHLY, CDR2 FYNNEI. This chain's CDR3 is CASSPDTEAFF. The CDR3 coding sequence is TGTGCCAGCAGCCCTGACACTGAAGCTTTCTTT.

The CDR3 reads CATSRVRVYATNEKLFF. The DNA of the CDR3 is TGTGCCACCAGCAGAGTCCGGGTATACGCAACTAATGAAAAACTGTTTTTT. J is TRBJ1-4 and V is TRBV15, with D unclear. The germline V and J ends were trimmed by 1 base and 0 bases, with 12 bases remaining between them. This CDR3 region has 17 residues. From germline, CDR1 is LNHNV and CDR2 YYDKDF (reference sequence).

V is TRBV10-2 and J is TRBJ1-1, with D tentatively TRBD1 (5 bases). V was pared by 0 bases and J by 6 bases, with 11 bases between. Germline V gene lookup returns CDR1 WSHSY and CDR2 SAAADI. There are 14 residues in the CDR3. The CDR3 sequence: CASSESYRGPEAFF. CDR3 DNA: TGCGCCAGCAGTGAGTCGTATCGGGGCCCTGAAGCTTTCTTT.

The genes are TRBV7-9 and TRBJ2-3; 12 bases fit TRBD1. Germline assignment: CDR1 SEHNR and CDR2 FQNEAQ (reference sequence). The junction had 8 bases not matched to a gene; V was cut back by 4 bases and J by 0 bases. The CDR3 loop spans 18 amino acids. The CDR3 sequence is CASSSGQGAPRSTDTQYF. The CDR3 DNA is TGTGCCAGCAGCTCGGGACAGGGGGCGCCCCGGAGCACAGATACGCAGTATTTT.

The chain combines TRBV6-1 with TRBJ1-3, with D possibly TRBD1 on 6 matching bases. CDR1 MNHNS and CDR2 SASEGT come from the germline V gene. V gave up 6 bases and J gave up 4 bases, with 13 bases separating them. This CDR3 region has 14 residues. The CDR3 nucleotides read TGTGCCAGCAGCCCCGGGGGCCTGGGAAACACCATATATTTT. Encoded protein: CASSPGGLGNTIYF.

The chain couples TRBV11-2 to TRBJ2-7; TRBD2 matches 7 bases. With 0 bases clipped from V and 2 bases from J, the junction kept 1 base outside the gene matches. From germline, CDR1 is SGHAT and CDR2 FQNNGV. The CDR3 covers 14 residues. The CDR3 DNA sequence: TGTGCCAGCAGCTTAGAGGCGGGAGCCTACGAGCAGTACTTC. It is translated as CASSLEAGAYEQYF.